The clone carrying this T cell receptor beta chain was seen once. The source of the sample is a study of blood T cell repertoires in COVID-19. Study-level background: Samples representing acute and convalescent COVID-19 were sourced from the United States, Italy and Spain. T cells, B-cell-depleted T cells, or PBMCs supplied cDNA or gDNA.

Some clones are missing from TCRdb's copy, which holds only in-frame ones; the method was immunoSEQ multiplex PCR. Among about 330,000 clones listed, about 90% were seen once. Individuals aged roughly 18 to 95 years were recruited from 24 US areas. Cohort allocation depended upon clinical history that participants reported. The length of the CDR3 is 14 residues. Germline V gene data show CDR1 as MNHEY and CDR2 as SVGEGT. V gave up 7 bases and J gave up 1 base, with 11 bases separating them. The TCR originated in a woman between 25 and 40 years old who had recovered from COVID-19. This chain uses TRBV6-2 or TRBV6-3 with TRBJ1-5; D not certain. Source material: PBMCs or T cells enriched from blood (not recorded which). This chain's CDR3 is CASNPTGSNQPQHF. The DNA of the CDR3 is TGTGCCAGCAACCCTACGGGGAGCAATCAGCCCCAGCATTTT.